This T cell receptor beta chain is from a study of Graves' ophthalmopathy and Graves' hyperthyroidism. Remarks on this clonotype: One end of the junction fails to match germline, which may point to a read error.

The sequenced template was RNA, covering the TCR beta CDR3 region. An initial RT-PCR round employing HTBI primers preceded a second-round multiplex PCR. TCRdb redid the calling of the multiplex PCR reads with MiXCR, one entry per CDR3 protein. The data show hundreds of thousands of distinct CDR3 sequences, with over 40% seen just once and 3.3% held by the top ten. From germline, CDR1 is SSHAT and CDR2 FNYEAQ (reference sequence). This CDR3 comprises 13 residues. Source material: peripheral blood. The chain is built from TRBV7-7 and TRBJ2-2, with D possibly being TRBD2 (5 bases). This receptor was obtained from an adult man with Graves' ophthalmopathy. The CDR3 DNA follows: TGTGCTAGCAGCGAGGGAGTCGGCGGGGAGCTGTTTTTT. Its protein product is CASSEGVGGELFF.